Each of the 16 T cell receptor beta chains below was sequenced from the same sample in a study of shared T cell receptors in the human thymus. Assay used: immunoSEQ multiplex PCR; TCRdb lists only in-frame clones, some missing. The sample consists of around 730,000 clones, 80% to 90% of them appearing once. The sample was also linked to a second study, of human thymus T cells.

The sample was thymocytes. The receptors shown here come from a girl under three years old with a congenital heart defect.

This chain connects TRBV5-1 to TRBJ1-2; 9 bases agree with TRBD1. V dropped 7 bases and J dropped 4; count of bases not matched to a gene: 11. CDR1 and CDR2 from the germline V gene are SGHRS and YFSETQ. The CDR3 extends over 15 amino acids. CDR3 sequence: CASSPSGTGSYGYTF. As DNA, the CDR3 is TGCGCCAGCTCCCCTTCCGGGACAGGGTCCTATGGCTACACCTTC.

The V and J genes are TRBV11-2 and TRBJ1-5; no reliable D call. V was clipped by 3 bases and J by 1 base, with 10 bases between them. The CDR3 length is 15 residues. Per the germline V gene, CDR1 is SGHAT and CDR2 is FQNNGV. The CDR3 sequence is CASSLEVDSNQPQHF. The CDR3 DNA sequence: TGTGCCAGCAGCTTGGAGGTGGACAGCAATCAGCCCCAGCATTTT.

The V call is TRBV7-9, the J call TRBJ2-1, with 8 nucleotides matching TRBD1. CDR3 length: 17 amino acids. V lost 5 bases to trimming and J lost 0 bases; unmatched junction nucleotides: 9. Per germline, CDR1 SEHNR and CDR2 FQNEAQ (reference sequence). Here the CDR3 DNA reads TGTGCCAGCAGCCATGTGGGACAGGCTTCCTCCTACAATGAGCAGTTCTTC. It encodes CASSHVGQASSYNEQFF.

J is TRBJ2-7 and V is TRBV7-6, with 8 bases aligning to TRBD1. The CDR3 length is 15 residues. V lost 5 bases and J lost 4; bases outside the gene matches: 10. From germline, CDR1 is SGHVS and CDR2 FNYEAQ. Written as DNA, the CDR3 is TGTGCCAGCAGCCCCAGGGGGCCCCCTGCTTACGAGCAGTACTTC. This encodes CASSPRGPPAYEQYF.

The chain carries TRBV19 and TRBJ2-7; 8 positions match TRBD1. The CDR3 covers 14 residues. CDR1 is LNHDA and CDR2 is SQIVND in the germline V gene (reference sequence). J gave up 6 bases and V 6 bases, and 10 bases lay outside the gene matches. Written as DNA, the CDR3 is TGTGCCAGTAGCCTACTGACAGGGGAAACCGAGCAGTACTTC. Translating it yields CASSLLTGETEQYF.

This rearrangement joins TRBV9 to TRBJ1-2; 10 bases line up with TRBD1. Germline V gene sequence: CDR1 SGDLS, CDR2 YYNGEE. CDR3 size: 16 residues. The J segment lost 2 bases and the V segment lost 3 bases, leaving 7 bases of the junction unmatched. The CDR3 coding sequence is TGTGCCAGCAGCGAGGGGACAGGGGCGATCAACTATGGCTACACCTTC. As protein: CASSEGTGAINYGYTF. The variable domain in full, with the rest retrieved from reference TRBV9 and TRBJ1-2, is DSGVTQTPKHLITATGQRVTLRCSPRSGDLSVYWYQQSLDQGLQFLIQYYNGEERAKGNILERFSAQQFPDLHSELNLSSLELGDSALYFCASSEGTGAINYGYTFGSGTRLTVV.

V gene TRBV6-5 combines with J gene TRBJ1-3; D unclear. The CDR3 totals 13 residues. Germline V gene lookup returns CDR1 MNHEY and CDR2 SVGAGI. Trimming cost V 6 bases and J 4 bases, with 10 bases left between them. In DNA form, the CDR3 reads TGTGCCAGCAGAAGACTGAAGGGAAACACCATATATTTT. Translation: CASRRLKGNTIYF.

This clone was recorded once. In DNA, the CDR3 is TGTGCCAGCAGTGAAGAGGGACAGGGGGAGCCTTACGAGCAGTACTTC. Its protein product is CASSEEGQGEPYEQYF. The rearrangement links TRBV6-1 to TRBJ2-7; 11 positions agree with TRBD1. CDR3 length: 16 amino acids. The germline CDR1 and CDR2 sequences are MNHNS and SASEGT. With V trimmed by 1 base and J by 4 bases, 6 bases remained unmatched.

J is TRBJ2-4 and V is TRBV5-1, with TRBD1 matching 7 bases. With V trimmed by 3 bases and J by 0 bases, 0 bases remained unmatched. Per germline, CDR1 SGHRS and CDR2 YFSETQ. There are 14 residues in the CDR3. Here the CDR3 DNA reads TGCGCCAGCAGCTGGACAGGAGCCAAAAACATTCAGTACTTC. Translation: CASSWTGAKNIQYF.

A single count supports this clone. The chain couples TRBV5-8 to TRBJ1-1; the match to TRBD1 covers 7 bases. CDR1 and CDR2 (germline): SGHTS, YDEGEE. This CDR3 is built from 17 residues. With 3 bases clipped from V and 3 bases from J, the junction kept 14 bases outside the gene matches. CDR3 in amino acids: CASSYRPDRVGDTEAFF. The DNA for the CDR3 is TGTGCCAGCAGCTACAGACCAGACAGGGTAGGGGACACTGAAGCTTTCTTT. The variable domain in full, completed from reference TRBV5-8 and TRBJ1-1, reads EAGVTQSPTHLIKTRGQQATLRCSPISGHTSVYWYQQALGLGLQFLLWYDEGEERNRGNFPPRFSGRQFPNYSSELNVNALELEDSALYLCASSYRPDRVGDTEAFFGQGTRLTVV.

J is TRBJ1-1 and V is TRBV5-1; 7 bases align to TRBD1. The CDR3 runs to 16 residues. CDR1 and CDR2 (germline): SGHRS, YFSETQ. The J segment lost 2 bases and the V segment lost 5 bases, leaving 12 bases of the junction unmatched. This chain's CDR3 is CASSSVTGANNTEAFF. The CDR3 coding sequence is TGCGCCAGCAGTAGTGTAACAGGGGCTAATAACACTGAAGCTTTCTTT.

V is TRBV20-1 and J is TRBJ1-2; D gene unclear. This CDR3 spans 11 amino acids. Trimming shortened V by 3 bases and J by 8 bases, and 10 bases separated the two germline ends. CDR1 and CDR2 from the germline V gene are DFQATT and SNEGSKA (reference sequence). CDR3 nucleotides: TGCAGTGCTAGTTTTATCTCGGGCTACACCTTC. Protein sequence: CSASFISGYTF.

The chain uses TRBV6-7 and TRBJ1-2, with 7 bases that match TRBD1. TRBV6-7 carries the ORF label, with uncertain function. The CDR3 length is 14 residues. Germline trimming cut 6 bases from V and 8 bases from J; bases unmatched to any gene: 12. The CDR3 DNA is TGTGCCAGCAGAAGCCCGACAGGGTTCGGAGGCTACACCTTC. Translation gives CASRSPTGFGGYTF.

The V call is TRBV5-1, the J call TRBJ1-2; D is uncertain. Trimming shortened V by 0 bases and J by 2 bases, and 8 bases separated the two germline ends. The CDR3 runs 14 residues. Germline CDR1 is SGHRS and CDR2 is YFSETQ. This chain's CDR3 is CASSLGGSNYGYTF. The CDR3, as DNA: TGCGCCAGCAGCTTGGGCGGCAGCAACTATGGCTACACCTTC.

Here the CDR3 reads CASSEGGEPYEQYF. In DNA, the CDR3 is TGTGCCAGCAGCGAGGGCGGGGAACCCTACGAGCAGTACTTC. V usage is TRBV9 and J usage is TRBJ2-7; TRBD2 might be the D (6 bases). The CDR3 sequence is 14 residues long. The germline V gene has CDR1 SGDLS and CDR2 YYNGEE. V lost 3 bases to trimming and J lost 2 bases, with 12 bases between them. The entire variable domain, with the rest obtained from reference TRBV9 and TRBJ2-7, is as follows: DSGVTQTPKHLITATGQRVTLRCSPRSGDLSVYWYQQSLDQGLQFLIQYYNGEERAKGNILERFSAQQFPDLHSELNLSSLELGDSALYFCASSEGGEPYEQYFGPGTRLTVT.

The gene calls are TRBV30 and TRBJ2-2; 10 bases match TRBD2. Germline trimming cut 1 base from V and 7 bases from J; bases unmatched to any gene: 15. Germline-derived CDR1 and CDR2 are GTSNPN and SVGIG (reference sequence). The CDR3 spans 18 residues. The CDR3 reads CAWSAGSQRGGLSGELFF. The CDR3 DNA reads TGTGCCTGGAGTGCGGGGAGCCAGCGGGGGGGCCTTAGCGGGGAGCTGTTTTTT.